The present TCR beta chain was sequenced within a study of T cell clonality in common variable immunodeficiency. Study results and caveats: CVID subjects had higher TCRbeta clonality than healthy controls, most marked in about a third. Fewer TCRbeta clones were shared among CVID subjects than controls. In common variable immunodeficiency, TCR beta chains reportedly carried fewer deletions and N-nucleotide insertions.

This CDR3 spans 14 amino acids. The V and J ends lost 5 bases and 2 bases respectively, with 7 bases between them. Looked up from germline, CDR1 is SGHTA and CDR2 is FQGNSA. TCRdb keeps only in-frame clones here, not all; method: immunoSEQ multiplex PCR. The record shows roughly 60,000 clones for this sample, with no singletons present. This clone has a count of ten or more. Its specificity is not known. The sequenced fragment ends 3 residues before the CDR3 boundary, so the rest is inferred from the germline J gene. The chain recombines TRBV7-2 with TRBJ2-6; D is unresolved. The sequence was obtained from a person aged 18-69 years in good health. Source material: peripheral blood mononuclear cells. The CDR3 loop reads CASSATPGANVLTF. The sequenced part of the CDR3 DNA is TGTGCCAGCAGCGCAACTCCTGGGGCCAACGTC.